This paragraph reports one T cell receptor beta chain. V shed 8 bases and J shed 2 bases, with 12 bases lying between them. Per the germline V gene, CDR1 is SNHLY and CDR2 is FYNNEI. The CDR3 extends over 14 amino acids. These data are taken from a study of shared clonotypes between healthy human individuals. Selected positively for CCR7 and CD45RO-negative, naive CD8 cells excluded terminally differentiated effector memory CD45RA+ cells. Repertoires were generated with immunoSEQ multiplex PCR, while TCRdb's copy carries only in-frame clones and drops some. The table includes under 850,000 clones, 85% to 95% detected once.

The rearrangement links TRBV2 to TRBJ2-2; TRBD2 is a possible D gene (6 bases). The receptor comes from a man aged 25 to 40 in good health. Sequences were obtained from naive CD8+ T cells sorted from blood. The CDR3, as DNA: TGTGCCAGCGGCGGGATTGGAAACACCGGGGAGCTGTTTTTT. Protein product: CASGGIGNTGELFF. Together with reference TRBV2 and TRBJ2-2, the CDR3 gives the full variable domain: EPEVTQTPSHQVTQMGQEVILRCVPISNHLYFYWYRQILGQKVEFLVSFYNNEISEKSEIFDDQFSVERPDGSNFTLKIRSTKLEDSAMYFCASGGIGNTGELFFGEGSRLTVL.